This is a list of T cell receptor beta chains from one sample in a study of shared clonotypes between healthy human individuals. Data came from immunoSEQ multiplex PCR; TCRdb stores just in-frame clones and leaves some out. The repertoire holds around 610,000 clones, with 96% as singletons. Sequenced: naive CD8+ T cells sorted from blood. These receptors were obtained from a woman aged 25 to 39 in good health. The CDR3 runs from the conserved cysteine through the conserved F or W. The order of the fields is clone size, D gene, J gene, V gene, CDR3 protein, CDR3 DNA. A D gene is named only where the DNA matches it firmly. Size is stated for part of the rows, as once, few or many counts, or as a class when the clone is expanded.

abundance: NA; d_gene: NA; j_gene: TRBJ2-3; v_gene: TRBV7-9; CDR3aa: CASSLVRDGTDTQYF; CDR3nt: TGTGCCAGCAGCTTAGTAAGAGACGGGACGGATACGCAGTATTTT
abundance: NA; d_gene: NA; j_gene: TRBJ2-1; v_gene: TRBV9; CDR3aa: CASSLAGEYEQFF; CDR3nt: TGTGCCAGCAGCCTAGCCGGGGAGTATGAGCAGTTCTTC
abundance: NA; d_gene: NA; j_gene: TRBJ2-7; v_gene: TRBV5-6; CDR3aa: CASSLAGGGGEQYF; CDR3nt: TGTGCCAGCAGCTTGGCCGGTGGGGGCGGGGAGCAGTACTTC
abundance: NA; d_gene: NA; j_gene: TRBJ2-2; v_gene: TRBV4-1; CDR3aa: CATRTGTGELFF; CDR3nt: TGCGCCACCCGTACGGGGACCGGGGAGCTGTTTTTT
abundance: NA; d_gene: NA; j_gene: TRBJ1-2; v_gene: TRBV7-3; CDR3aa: CASSSSDPGLGGYTF; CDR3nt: TGTGCCAGCAGCTCTAGCGACCCCGGTCTTGGGGGCTACACCTTC
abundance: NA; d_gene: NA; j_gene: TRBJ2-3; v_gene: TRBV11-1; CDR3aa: CASSLVSPSTDTQYF; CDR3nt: TGTGCCAGCAGCTTAGTTAGTCCGAGCACAGATACGCAGTATTTT
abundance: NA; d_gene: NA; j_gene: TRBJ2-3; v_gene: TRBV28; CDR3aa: CASNSGQNWDTQYF; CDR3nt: TGTGCCAGCAATAGCGGCCAAAATTGGGATACGCAGTATTTT
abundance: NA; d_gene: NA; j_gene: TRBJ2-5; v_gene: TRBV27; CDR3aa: CASSLSWSPYQETQYF; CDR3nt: TGTGCCAGCAGTTTATCGTGGTCACCGTACCAAGAGACCCAGTACTTC
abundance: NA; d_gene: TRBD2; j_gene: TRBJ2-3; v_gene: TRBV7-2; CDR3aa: CASSPGTSGGGTDTQYF; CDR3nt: TGTGCCAGCAGCCCTGGGACTAGCGGAGGGGGGACAGATACGCAGTATTTT
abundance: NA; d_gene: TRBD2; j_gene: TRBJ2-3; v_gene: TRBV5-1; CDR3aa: CASSYGLAGRGDTQYF; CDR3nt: TGCGCCAGCAGCTACGGACTAGCGGGGCGCGGGGATACGCAGTATTTT
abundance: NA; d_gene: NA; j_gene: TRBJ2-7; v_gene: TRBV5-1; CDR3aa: CASSLVAHEQYF; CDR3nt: TGCGCCAGCAGCTTGGTGGCTCACGAGCAGTACTTC
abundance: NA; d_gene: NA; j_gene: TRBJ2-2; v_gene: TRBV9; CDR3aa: CASSVGQALRTGELFF; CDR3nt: TGTGCCAGCAGCGTAGGGCAAGCCCTGCGTACCGGGGAGCTGTTTTTT
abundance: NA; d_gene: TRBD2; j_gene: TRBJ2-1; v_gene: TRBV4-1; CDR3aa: CASSPVPLAGFNEQFF; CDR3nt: TGCGCCAGCAGCCCCGTCCCCCTAGCGGGGTTTAATGAGCAGTTCTTC
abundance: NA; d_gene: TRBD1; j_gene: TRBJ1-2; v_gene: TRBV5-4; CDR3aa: CASSLYRDRVNGYTF; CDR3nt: TGTGCCAGCAGCTTATACAGAGACAGGGTAAATGGCTACACCTTC
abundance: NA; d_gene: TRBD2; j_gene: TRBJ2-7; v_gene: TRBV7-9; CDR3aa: CASSSWTRDYEQYF; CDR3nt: TGTGCCAGCAGCTCCTGGACTAGGGACTACGAGCAGTACTTC
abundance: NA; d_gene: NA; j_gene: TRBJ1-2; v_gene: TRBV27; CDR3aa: CASSLFQNYGYTF; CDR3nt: TGTGCCAGCAGTTTATTCCAGAACTATGGCTACACCTTC
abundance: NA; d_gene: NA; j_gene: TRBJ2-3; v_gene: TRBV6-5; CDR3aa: CASTPGGDTQYF; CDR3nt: TGTGCCAGCACCCCCGGGGGAGATACGCAGTATTTT
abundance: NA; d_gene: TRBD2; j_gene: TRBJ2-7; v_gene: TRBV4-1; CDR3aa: CASSRGEGRSYEQYF; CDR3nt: TGCGCCAGCAGCCGGGGGGAGGGTAGGTCCTACGAGCAGTACTTC
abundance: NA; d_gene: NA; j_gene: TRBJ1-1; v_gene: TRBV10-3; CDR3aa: CAITGGGMNTEAFF; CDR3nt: TGTGCAATCACCGGGGGGGGCATGAACACTGAAGCTTTCTTT
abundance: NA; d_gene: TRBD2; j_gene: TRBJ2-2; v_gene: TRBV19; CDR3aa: CGSLAGATGELFF; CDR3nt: TGTGGGTCGCTAGCGGGAGCCACCGGGGAGCTGTTTTTT
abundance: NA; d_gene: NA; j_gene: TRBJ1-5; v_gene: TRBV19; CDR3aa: CASGMTAYNQPQHF; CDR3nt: TGTGCCAGTGGGATGACAGCATACAATCAGCCCCAGCATTTT
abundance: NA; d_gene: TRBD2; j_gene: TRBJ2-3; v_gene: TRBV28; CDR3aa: CASSLARLADYTDTQYF; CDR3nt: TGTGCCAGCAGTTTAGCCCGACTAGCGGACTACACAGATACGCAGTATTTT
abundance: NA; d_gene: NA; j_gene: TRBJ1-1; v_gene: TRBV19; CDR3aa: CASSISRKMNTEAFF; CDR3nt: TGTGCCAGTAGTATTTCTCGTAAAATGAACACTGAAGCTTTCTTT
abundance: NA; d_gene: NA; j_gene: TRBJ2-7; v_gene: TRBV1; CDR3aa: CTSSQESLGTSGIGRGRRGYEQYF; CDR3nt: TGCACCAGCAGCCAAGAAAGCCTCGGGACTAGCGGGATCGGGAGGGGGCGGCGGGGCTACGAGCAGTACTTC
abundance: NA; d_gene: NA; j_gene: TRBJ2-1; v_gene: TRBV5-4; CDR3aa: CASSQEQDSYNEQFF; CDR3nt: TGTGCCAGCAGCCAAGAGCAAGACTCCTACAATGAGCAGTTCTTC
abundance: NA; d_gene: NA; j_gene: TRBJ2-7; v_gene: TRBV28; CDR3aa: CASSGGSRIHEQYF; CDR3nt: TGTGCCAGCAGTGGGGGCAGCCGCATCCACGAGCAGTACTTC
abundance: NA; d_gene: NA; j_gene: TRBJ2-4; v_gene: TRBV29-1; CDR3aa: CSVFGGRAKNIQYF; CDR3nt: TGCAGCGTTTTTGGGGGGAGGGCCAAAAACATTCAGTACTTC
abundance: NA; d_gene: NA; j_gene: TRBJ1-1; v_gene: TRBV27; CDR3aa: CASSLSRSSEAFF; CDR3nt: TGTGCCAGCAGTTTATCGAGGTCCAGTGAAGCTTTCTTT
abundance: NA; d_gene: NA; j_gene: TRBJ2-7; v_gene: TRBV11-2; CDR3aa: CASSLGGRTYEQYF; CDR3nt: TGTGCCAGCAGCTTAGGCGGGCGCACCTACGAGCAGTACTTC
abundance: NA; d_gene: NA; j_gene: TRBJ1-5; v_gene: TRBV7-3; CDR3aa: CASSPVGGGNQPQHF; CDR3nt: TGTGCCAGCAGCCCCGTGGGGGGGGGCAATCAGCCCCAGCATTTT
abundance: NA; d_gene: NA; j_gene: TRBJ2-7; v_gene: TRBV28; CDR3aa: CASRSTGSQYEQYF; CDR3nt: TGTGCCAGCAGATCAACAGGGAGTCAGTACGAGCAGTACTTC
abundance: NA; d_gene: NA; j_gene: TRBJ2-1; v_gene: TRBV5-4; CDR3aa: CASAEWTAGYEQFF; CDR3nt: TGTGCCAGCGCCGAGTGGACAGCGGGGTATGAGCAGTTCTTC
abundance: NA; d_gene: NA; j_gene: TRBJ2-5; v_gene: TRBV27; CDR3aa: CASSHGVLQETQYF; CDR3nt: TGTGCCAGCAGCCATGGGGTCCTTCAAGAGACCCAGTACTTC
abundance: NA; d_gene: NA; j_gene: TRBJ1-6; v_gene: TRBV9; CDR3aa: CASSGPDWGSPLHF; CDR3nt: TGTGCCAGCAGCGGACCGGACTGGGGTTCACCCCTCCACTTT
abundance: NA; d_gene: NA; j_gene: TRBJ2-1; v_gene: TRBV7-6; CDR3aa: CASSLAASGDEQFF; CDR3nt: TGTGCCAGCAGCTTAGCGGCTTCAGGGGATGAGCAGTTCTTC
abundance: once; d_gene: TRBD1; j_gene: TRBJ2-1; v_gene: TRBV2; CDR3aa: CATLTGQKTNEQFF; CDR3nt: TGTGCCACCCTAACGGGACAGAAGACCAATGAGCAGTTCTTC
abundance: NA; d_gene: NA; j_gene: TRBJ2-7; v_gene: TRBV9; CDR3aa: CASSASDFNPYEQYF; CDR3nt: TGTGCCAGCAGCGCCTCAGACTTCAACCCCTACGAGCAGTACTTC
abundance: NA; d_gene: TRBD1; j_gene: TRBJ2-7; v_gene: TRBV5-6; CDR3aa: CASSYGTGVYEQYF; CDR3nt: TGTGCCAGCAGCTACGGGACAGGGGTGTACGAGCAGTACTTC
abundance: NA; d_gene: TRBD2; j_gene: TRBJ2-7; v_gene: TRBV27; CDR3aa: CASSLGTSGYEQYF; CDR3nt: TGTGCCAGCAGTCTTGGGACTAGCGGGTACGAGCAGTACTTC
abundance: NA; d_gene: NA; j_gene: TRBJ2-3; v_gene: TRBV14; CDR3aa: CASSRDSSTDTQYF; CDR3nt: TGTGCCAGCAGCCGCGACAGTAGCACAGATACGCAGTATTTT
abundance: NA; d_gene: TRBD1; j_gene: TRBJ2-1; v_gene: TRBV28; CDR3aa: CASRWGQGPDEQFF; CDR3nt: TGTGCCAGCCGGTGGGGACAGGGGCCCGATGAGCAGTTCTTC
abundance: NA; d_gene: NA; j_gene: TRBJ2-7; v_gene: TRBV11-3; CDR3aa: CASSLPGPPYEQYF; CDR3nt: TGTGCCAGCAGCCTGCCGGGCCCCCCTTACGAGCAGTACTTC
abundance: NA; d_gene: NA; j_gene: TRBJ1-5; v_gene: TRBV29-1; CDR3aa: CSVEDTRVIQPQHF; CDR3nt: TGCAGCGTTGAAGATACCAGGGTGATTCAGCCCCAGCATTTT
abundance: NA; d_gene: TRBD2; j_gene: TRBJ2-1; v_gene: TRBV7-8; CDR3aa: CASSFAGLAFYNEQFF; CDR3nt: TGTGCCAGCAGCTTTGCCGGACTAGCGTTCTACAATGAGCAGTTCTTC
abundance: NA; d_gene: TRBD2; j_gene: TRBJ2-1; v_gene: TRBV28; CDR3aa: CASSLGPSGGKQFF; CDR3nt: TGTGCCAGCAGTTTAGGTCCTAGCGGGGGTAAGCAGTTCTTC
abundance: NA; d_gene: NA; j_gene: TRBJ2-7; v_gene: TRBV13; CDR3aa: CASGSPLVEGTYEQYF; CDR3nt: TGTGCCAGCGGTAGTCCCCTAGTCGAGGGAACCTACGAGCAGTACTTC
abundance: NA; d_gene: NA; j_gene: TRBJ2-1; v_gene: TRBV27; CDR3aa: CASSLSQVLSEQFF; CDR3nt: TGTGCCAGCAGCCTTTCCCAAGTCCTCAGTGAGCAGTTCTTC
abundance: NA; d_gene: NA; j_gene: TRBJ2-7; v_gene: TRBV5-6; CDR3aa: CASRRKQGYEQYF; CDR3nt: TGTGCCAGCAGACGTAAACAGGGTTATGAGCAGTACTTC
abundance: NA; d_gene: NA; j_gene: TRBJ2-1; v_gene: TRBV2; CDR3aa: CASSEAGAFYNEQFF; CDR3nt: TGTGCCAGCAGTGAAGCTGGGGCTTTTTACAATGAGCAGTTCTTC
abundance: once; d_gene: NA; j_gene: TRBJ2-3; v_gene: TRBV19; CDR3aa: CASNGVNSYTDTQYF; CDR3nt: TGTGCCAGTAACGGCGTGAATAGCTACACAGATACGCAGTATTTT